The 15 T cell receptor beta chains in this list originate from one sample, sequenced in a study of T cell repertoires in cytomegalovirus infection. One entry per CDR3 protein, called by TCRdb with MiXCR from the reads. The table shows around 69,000 distinct CDR3 sequences, with roughly 28% occurring only once. The antigens for these receptors are not known. This specimen was CD8+ T cells from cultured PBMCs, taken from culture after CMV antigen stimulation. The receptor source for this set is a human donor in good health (CMV status not recorded). Some clones in this sample may be carry-over from other donors' samples.

This clonotype was counted only a few times. The rearrangement joins TRBV9 to TRBJ2-2; tentatively, D is TRBD2 (6 bases). V lost 1 base and J 6 bases, leaving 16 bases between the germline ends. Germline V gene lookup returns CDR1 SGDLS and CDR2 YYNGEE. This CDR3 region has 16 residues. The CDR3 region is CASSVSGTLAAGELFF. In nucleotides, the CDR3 is TGTGCCAGCAGCGTATCCGGGACCTTAGCGGCCGGGGAGCTGTTTTTT.

V gene TRBV6-6 combines with J gene TRBJ2-5, with D possibly being TRBD2 (6 bases). The CDR3 contains 14 residues. Germline V gene sequence: CDR1 MNHNY, CDR2 SVGAGI (reference sequence). V gave up 7 bases and J gave up 0 bases, with 12 bases separating them. The CDR3 DNA reads TGTGCCAGCATGACGGGGGAGGACCAAGAGACCCAGTACTTC. Protein product: CASMTGEDQETQYF.

There are many counts of this clonotype. The chain has TRBV7-6 and TRBJ2-3; 11 nucleotides agree with TRBD1. Germline lookup yields CDR1 SGHVS and CDR2 FNYEAQ. CDR3 length equals 18 residues. The J segment lost 6 bases and the V segment lost 0 bases, leaving 11 bases of the junction unmatched. The DNA for the CDR3 is TGTGCCAGCAGCTTAGCGGGAGGGACAGGGGGGACAATGGATACGCAGTATTTT. This encodes CASSLAGGTGGTMDTQYF.

The chain links TRBV7-9 to TRBJ2-7, with 9 bases aligning to TRBD2. V shed 6 bases, J shed 5 bases, and the junction held 5 bases outside the gene matches. In germline, CDR1 is SEHNR, CDR2 FQNEAQ (reference sequence). The CDR3 runs 13 residues. This chain's CDR3 is CASSPREGHEQYF. CDR3 sequence (DNA): TGTGCCAGCAGTCCGCGGGAGGGCCACGAGCAGTACTTC. Variable domain in full (rest from reference TRBV7-9 and TRBJ2-7): DTGVSQNPRHKITKRGQNVTFRCDPISEHNRLYWYRQTLGQGPEFLTYFQNEAQLEKSRLLSDRFSAERPKGSFSTLEIQRTEQGDSAMYLCASSPREGHEQYFGPGTRLTVT.

This clonotype was counted ten times or more. V and J are TRBV12-3 or TRBV12-4 and TRBJ1-4; D is ambiguous. The CDR3 runs 14 residues. The germline V and J ends were trimmed by 4 bases and 7 bases, with 13 bases remaining between them. CDR3 nucleotide sequence: TGTGCCAGCAGTTCCCAGTTAGGAGGTGAAAAACTGTTTTTT. It is translated as CASSSQLGGEKLFF.

The chain carries TRBV6-2 or TRBV6-3 and TRBJ2-7; maybe TRBD1 (5 bases). Trimming removed 2 bases at V and 0 bases at J, with 8 bases between. The CDR3 has 14 residues. Germline CDR1 and CDR2: MNHEY and SVGEGT. CDR3 sequence: CASSYGAASYEQYF. In nucleotides, the CDR3 is TGTGCCAGCAGTTACGGGGCGGCCTCCTACGAGCAGTACTTC.

This clonotype appeared many times. The chain combines TRBV7-6 with TRBJ1-3, with 7 bases fitting TRBD1. Germline lookup yields CDR1 SGHVS and CDR2 FNYEAQ. J gave up 0 bases and V 1 base, and 12 bases lay outside the gene matches. CDR3 length: 19 residues. The CDR3 spells CASSLGNPGQTNSGNTIYF. The CDR3 DNA reads TGTGCCAGCAGCTTAGGGAATCCGGGACAGACAAACTCTGGAAACACCATATATTTT.

The CDR3 reads CASISGKGSTEAFF. The CDR3 region has the DNA TGTGCCAGTATTTCCGGGAAGGGCAGCACTGAAGCTTTCTTT. This sequence joins TRBV19 and TRBJ1-1, with D unresolved. Germline CDR1 and CDR2: LNHDA and SQIVND (reference sequence). The CDR3 is 14 residues long. The V end lost 7 bases, the J end lost 4 bases, and 16 bases lay between the germline ends.

The rearrangement links TRBV7-6 to TRBJ1-2, with D uncertain. The V end was cut by 5 bases, the J end by 5 bases, with 12 bases between. Germline CDR1 and CDR2: SGHVS and FNYEAQ. This CDR3 is 13 amino acids long. CDR3 loop: CASSPSPRYGYTF. In nucleotides, the CDR3 is TGTGCCAGCAGCCCCTCGCCGCGGTATGGCTACACCTTC.

This chain links TRBV15 with TRBJ2-5; 7 bases align to TRBD2. Germline V lookup: CDR1 LNHNV, CDR2 YYDKDF (reference sequence). The CDR3 extends over 16 amino acids. V dropped 3 bases and J dropped 2; count of bases not matched to a gene: 9. The CDR3 reads CATSRGGGSSQETQYF. CDR3 nucleotide sequence: TGTGCCACCAGCAGGGGGGGAGGGTCCAGTCAAGAGACCCAGTACTTC.

The sample holds a few counts of this clonotype. The chain couples TRBV7-9 to TRBJ2-2, with 11 positions matching TRBD2. V lost 2 bases to trimming and J lost 12 bases; unmatched junction nucleotides: 5. Germline CDR1 and CDR2: SEHNR and FQNEAQ (reference sequence). This CDR3 has 14 amino acids. CDR3 DNA sequence: TGTGCCAGCAGCTTATCACTAGCGGGAGAAAAGCTGTTTTTT. Translated, it gives CASSLSLAGEKLFF.

In regard to this clonotype: As the CDR3 is not closed by the conserved phenylalanine or tryptophan, this likely results from a read error. V is TRBV19 and J is TRBJ2-1, with 9 positions matching TRBD2. CDR1 is LNHDA, CDR2 SQIVND, per germline (reference sequence). The CDR3 has 17 amino acids. V shed 3 bases, J shed 4 bases, and the junction held 10 bases outside the gene matches. CDR3 residues: CASSMGLAGISYNEQFS. CDR3 nucleotides: TGTGCCAGTAGTATGGGTCTAGCGGGGATTTCTTACAATGAGCAGTTCTCC.

The V gene is TRBV3-1, the J gene TRBJ2-5; 7 bases are a match to TRBD1. CDR1 and CDR2 (germline): LGHDT, YNNKEL (reference sequence). The V gene end was trimmed by 4 bases and the J gene end by 0 bases; junction bases not matched to a gene: 5. The CDR3 contains 15 residues. The CDR3 is CASSPGQIHQETQYF. CDR3 in DNA: TGTGCCAGCAGCCCGGGACAGATACACCAAGAGACCCAGTACTTC.

There are a few counts of this clonotype. This chain connects TRBV11-3 to TRBJ2-7; TRBD1 matches at 10 bases. Germline trimming cut 1 base from V and 3 bases from J; bases unmatched to any gene: 3. The germline V gene has CDR1 SGHNT and CDR2 YENEEA. The CDR3 totals 15 residues. The CDR3 DNA reads TGTGCCAGCAGCTTAGCCCGGACAGGGGGCTACGAGCAGTACTTC. It encodes CASSLARTGGYEQYF.

The chain joins TRBV9 to TRBJ2-2, with 7 positions matching TRBD1. The length of the CDR3 is 13 residues. The V segment lost 9 bases and the J segment 1 base; nucleotides outside the gene matches: 3. The germline gives CDR1 SGDLS, CDR2 YYNGEE. CDR3 sequence reads: CATRTGNTGELFF. CDR3 DNA sequence: TGTGCCACCAGGACAGGGAACACCGGGGAGCTGTTTTTT. Together with reference TRBV9 and TRBJ2-2, the CDR3 gives the full variable domain: DSGVTQTPKHLITATGQRVTLRCSPRSGDLSVYWYQQSLDQGLQFLIQYYNGEERAKGNILERFSAQQFPDLHSELNLSSLELGDSALYFCATRTGNTGELFFGEGSRLTVL.